This TCR beta chain comes out of a study of Ad26.COV2.S vaccination and SARS-CoV-2 variants. Study-wide background: The authors gave Ad26.COV2.S intramuscularly, either once or twice 56 days apart.

CDR1 and CDR2 from the germline V gene are SGDLS and YYNGEE. The CDR3 consists of 17 residues. V was pared by 3 bases and J by 0 bases, with 10 bases of the junction left unmatched. Comments on this clone: What it binds is not known.

TCRdb keeps only in-frame clones here, not all; method: immunoSEQ multiplex PCR. The sample has just over 350,000 clones; around 84% are singletons. Whole-study results and caveats: From the TCR breadth and depth analyses, total T cell responses may have been underestimated. People who got the vaccine had more spike-specific TCR breadth than people who got placebo.

Indicated treatment: roughly 20 received Ad26.COV2.S at low or high dose, single or two shots; 5 received placebo; per-sample allocation not given. Repertoires come from day 63 after the first vaccine or placebo injection. As its vector, the vaccine had Ad26, which expressed Wuhan-strain SARS-CoV-2 spike. The TCR comes from a person aged 18-65 years who received the Ad26.COV2.S COVID-19 vaccine or a placebo. J is TRBJ2-3 and V is TRBV9; 7 nucleotides line up with TRBD2. The sample in question was peripheral blood, obtained in a trial of Ad26.COV2.S vaccine versus placebo. Here the CDR3 DNA reads TGTGCCAGCAGCGATCTAAAAGCGGGACCTAGCACAGATACGCAGTATTTT. Protein product: CASSDLKAGPSTDTQYF.